This T cell receptor beta chain was sequenced for a study of cytomegalovirus exposure and HLA in healthy donors. As regards this clone: Antigen unknown.

The study, taken as a whole, reports: It was reportedly the case that the classifier diagnosed cytomegalovirus status with high specificity and sensitivity.

V trimming: 5 bases; J trimming: 1 base; junction bases outside the gene matches: 10. CDR3 length: 19 amino acids. Germline-derived CDR1 and CDR2 are SGHNT and YENEEA. With 60 Vbeta and 13 Jbeta primers, the PCR was carried out. Profiled with immunoSEQ multiplex PCR; TCRdb holds only in-frame clones, not every one. The sample lists 150,000 to 180,000 clones, around 75% occurring once. The TCR comes from a man aged 25 to 45 in good health and CMV-seropositive. Source material: PBMCs. The V call is TRBV11-3, the J call TRBJ2-3, with 15 bases lining up with TRBD2. This CDR3 reads CASSPGLAGGSSGTDTQYF. Written as DNA, the CDR3 is TGTGCCAGCAGCCCTGGACTAGCGGGAGGGTCGTCGGGCACAGATACGCAGTATTTT.